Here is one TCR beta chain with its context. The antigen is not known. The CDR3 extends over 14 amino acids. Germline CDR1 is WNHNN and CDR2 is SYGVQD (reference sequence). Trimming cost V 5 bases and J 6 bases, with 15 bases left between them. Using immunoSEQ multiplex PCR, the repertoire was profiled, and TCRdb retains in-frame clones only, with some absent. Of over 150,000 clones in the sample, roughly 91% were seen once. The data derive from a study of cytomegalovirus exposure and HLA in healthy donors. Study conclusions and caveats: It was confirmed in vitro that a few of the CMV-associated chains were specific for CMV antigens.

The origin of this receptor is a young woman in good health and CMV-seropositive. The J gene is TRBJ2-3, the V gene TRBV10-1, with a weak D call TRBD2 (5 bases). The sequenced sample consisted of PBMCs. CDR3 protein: CASSSRASGDTQYF. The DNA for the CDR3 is TGCGCCAGCAGTAGTCGGGCGTCGGGGGATACGCAGTATTTT.